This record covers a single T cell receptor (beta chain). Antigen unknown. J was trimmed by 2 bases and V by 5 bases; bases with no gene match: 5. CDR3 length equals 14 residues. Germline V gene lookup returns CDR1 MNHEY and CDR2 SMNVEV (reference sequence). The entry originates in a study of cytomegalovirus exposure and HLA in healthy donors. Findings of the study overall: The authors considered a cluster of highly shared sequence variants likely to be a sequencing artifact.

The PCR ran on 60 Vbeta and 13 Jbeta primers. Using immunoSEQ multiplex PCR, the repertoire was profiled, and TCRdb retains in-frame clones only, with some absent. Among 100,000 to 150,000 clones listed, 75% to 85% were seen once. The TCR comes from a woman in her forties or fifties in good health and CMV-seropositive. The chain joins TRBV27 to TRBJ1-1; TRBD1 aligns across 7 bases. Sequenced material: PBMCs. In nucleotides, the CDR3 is TGTGCCAGCAGTCCCAGGACAGGTAACACTGAAGCTTTCTTT. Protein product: CASSPRTGNTEAFF.